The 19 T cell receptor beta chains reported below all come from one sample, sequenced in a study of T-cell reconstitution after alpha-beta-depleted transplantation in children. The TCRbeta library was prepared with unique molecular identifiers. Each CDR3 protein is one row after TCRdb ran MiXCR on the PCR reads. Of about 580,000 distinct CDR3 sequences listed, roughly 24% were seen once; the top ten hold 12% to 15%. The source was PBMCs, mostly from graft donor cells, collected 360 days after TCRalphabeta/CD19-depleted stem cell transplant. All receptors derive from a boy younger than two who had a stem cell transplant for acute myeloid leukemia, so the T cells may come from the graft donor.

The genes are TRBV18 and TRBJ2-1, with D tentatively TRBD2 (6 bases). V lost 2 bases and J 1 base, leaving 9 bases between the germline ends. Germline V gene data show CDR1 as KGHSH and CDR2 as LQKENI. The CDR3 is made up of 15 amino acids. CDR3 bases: TGTGCCAGCTCACCAGGGACTCCATCCTACAATGAGCAGTTCTTC. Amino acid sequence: CASSPGTPSYNEQFF.

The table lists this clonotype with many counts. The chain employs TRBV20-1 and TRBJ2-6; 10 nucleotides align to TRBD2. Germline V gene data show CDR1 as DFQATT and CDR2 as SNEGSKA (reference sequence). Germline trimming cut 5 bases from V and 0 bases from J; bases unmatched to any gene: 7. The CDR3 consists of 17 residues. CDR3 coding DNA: TGCAGTGCTCAGAGCGGGGGGGGATTCTCTGGGGCCAACGTCCTGACTTTC. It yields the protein CSAQSGGGFSGANVLTF.

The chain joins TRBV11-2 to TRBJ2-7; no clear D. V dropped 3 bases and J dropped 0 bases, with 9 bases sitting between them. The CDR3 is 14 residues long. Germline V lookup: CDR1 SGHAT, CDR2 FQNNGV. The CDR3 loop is CASSLGSGSYEQYF. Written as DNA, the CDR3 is TGTGCCAGCAGCTTGGGTTCAGGCTCCTACGAGCAGTACTTC.

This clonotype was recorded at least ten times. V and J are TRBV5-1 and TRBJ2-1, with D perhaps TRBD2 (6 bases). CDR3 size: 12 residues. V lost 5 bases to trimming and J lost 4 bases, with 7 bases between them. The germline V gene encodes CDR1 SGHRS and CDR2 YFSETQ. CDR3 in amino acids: CASRGLYNEQFF. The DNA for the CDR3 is TGCGCCAGCAGAGGACTATACAATGAGCAGTTCTTC.

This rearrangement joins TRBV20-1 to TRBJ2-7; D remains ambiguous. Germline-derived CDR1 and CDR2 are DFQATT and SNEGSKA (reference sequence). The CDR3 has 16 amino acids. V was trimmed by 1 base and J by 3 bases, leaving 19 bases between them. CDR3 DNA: TGCAGTGCTAGAGGGTCGGCGGTCGGCCTCTTCTACGAGCAGTACGTC. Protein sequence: CSARGSAVGLFYEQYV.

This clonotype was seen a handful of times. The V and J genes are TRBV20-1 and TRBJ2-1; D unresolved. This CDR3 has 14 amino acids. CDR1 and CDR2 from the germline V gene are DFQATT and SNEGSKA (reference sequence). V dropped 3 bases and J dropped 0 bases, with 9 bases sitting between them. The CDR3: CSASSDVSYNEQFF. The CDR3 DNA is TGCAGTGCTAGTTCTGACGTCTCCTACAATGAGCAGTTCTTC.

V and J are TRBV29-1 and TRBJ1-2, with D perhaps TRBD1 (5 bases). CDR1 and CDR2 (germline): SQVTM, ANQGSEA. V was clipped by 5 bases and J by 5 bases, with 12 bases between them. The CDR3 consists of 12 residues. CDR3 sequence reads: CSVSGHIYGYTF. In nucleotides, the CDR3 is TGCAGCGTTTCCGGACATATTTATGGCTACACCTTC.

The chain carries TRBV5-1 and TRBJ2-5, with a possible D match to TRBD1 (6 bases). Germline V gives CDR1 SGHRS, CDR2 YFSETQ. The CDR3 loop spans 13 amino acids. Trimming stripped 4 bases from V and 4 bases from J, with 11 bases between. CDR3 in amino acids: CASSHGQRETQYF. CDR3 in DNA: TGCGCCAGCAGCCATGGACAGAGAGAGACCCAGTACTTC.

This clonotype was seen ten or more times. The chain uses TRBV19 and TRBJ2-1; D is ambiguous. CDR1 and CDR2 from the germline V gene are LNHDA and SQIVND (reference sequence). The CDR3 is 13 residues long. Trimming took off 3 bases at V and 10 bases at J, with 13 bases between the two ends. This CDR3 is CASSMALGREQFF. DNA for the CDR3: TGTGCCAGTAGTATGGCTCTAGGTCGGGAGCAGTTCTTC.

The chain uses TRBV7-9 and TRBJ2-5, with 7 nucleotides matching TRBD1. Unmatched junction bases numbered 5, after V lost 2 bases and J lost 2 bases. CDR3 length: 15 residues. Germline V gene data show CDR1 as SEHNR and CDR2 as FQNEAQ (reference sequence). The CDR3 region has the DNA TGTGCCAGCAGCTTACCGGGACAGAGACAAGAGACCCAGTACTTC. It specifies CASSLPGQRQETQYF.

CDR3 sequence: CSVGHLIYNEQFF. The CDR3 nucleotides are TGCAGCGTAGGACACTTAATTTACAATGAGCAGTTCTTC. The V and J genes are TRBV29-1 and TRBJ2-1; possible D gene TRBD1, 5 bases. Germline assignment: CDR1 SQVTM and CDR2 ANQGSEA. Trimming took 6 bases from V and 4 from J, leaving 13 bases between them. The CDR3 spans 13 residues.

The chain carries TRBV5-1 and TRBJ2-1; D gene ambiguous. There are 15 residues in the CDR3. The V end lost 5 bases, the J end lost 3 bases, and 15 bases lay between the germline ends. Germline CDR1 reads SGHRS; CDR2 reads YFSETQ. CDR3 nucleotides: TGCGCCAGCAGGATAAATTGGGTCGGCTACAATGAGCAGTTCTTC. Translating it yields CASRINWVGYNEQFF.

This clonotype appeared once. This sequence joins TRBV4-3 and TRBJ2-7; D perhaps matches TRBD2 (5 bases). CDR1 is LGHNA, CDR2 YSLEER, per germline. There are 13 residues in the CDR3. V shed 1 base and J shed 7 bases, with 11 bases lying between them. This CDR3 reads CASSQGLGGEQYF. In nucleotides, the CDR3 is TGCGCCAGCAGCCAAGGGCTCGGCGGGGAGCAGTACTTC.

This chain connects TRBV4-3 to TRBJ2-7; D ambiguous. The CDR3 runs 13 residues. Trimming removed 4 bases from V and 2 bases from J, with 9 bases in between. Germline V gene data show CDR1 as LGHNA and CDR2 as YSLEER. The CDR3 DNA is TGCGCCAGCAGCCTGGGGTTTACCTACGAGCAGTACTTC. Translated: CASSLGFTYEQYF.

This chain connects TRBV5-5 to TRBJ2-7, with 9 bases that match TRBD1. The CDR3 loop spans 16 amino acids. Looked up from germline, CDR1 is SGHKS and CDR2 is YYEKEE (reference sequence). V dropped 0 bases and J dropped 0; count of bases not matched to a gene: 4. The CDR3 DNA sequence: TGTGCCAGCAGCTTGGTTCCGGGACAGGGCTCCTACGAGCAGTACGTC. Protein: CASSLVPGQGSYEQYV.

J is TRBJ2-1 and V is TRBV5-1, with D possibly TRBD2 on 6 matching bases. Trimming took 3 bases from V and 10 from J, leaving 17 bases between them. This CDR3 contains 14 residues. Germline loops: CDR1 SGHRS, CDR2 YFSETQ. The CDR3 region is CASSWRDRAEEQFF. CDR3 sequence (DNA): TGCGCCAGCAGCTGGAGGGACCGGGCCGAAGAGCAGTTCTTC.

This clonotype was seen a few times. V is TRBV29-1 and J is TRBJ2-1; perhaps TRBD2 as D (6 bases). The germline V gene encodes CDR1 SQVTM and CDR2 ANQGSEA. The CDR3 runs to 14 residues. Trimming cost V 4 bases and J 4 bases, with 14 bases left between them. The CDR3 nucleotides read TGCAGCGTTGTAGTTGGGACTTCTTACAATGAGCAGTTCTTC. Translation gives CSVVVGTSYNEQFF.

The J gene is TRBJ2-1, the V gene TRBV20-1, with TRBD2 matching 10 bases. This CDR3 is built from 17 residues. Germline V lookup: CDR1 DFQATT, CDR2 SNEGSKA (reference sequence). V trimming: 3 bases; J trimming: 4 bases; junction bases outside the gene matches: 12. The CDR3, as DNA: TGCAGTGCTAGGGCTTTTCCCCTAGCGGGGGCTTACAATGAGCAGTTCTTC. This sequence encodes CSARAFPLAGAYNEQFF.

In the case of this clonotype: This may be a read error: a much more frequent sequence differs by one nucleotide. CDR3 amino acids: CASSSPGARDPQYF. The CDR3 coding sequence is TGTGCCAGCAGCTCCCCGGGTGCCCGTGATCCGCAGTATTTT. The chain uses TRBV5-5 and TRBJ2-3; D call uncertain. The V end was cut by 3 bases, the J end by 10 bases, with 18 bases between. The CDR3 is made up of 14 amino acids. In germline, CDR1 is SGHKS, CDR2 YYEKEE (reference sequence).